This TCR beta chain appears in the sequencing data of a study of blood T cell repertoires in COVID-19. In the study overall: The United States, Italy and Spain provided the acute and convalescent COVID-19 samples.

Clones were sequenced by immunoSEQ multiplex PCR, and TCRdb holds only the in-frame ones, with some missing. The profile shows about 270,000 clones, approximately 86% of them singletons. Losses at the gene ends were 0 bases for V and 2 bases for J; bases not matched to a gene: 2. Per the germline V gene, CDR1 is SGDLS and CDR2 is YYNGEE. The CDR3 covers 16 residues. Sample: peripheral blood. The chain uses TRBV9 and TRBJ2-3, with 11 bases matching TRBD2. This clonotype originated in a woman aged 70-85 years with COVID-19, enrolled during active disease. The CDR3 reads CASSVGLAGPTDTQYF. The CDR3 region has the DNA TGTGCCAGCAGCGTAGGACTAGCGGGGCCCACAGATACGCAGTATTTT.